The TCR beta chain under discussion was sequenced for a study of cytomegalovirus exposure and HLA in healthy donors. The study ran its PCR with 60 Vbeta and 13 Jbeta primers. Sequenced by immunoSEQ multiplex PCR; TCRdb stores in-frame clones only, minus some. Counted here are around 150,000 clones, 70% to 80% occurring once; the ten biggest clones make up around 6.6%. The sequenced sample consisted of PBMCs. The clonotype originates from a man aged 50-60 years in good health and CMV-seropositive.

The CDR3 loop is CASRLTDQKTYGYTF. CDR3 DNA sequence: TGCGCCAGCAGATTGACAGACCAAAAAACCTATGGCTACACCTTC. V and J are TRBV5-1 and TRBJ1-2; TRBD1 might be the D (5 bases). V was trimmed by 5 bases and J by 4 bases, leaving 18 bases between them. Germline CDR1 is SGHRS and CDR2 is YFSETQ. The CDR3 totals 15 residues.